The clone carrying this T cell receptor beta chain was found many times. The data are from a study of T cells in Graves' hyperthyroidism and ophthalmopathy. About the study: The authors collected peripheral blood at initial diagnosis, before any treatment.

Germline lookup yields CDR1 SGHRS and CDR2 YFSETQ. The CDR3 length is 15 residues. The J segment lost 10 bases and the V segment lost 5 bases, leaving 15 bases of the junction unmatched. Hyperthyroidism of Graves' type that showed no ophthalmopathy progression within 18 months was stable. Any patient presenting with uncontrolled infection, other autoimmune disease, pregnancy or lactation was left out. Amplified TCR beta CDR3 regions came from RNA transcripts. HTBI primers drove first-round RT-PCR of the TCR CDR3. TCRdb itself ran the multiplex PCR reads through MiXCR, one entry per CDR3 protein. Of 600,000 to 650,000 distinct CDR3 sequences in the sample, 15% to 20% were seen once.

The sequencing input was blood. This chain connects TRBV5-1 to TRBJ1-5, with 7 bases that match TRBD1. The origin of this receptor is a woman younger than 45 with Graves' hyperthyroidism. CDR3 sequence: CASSQEGQTWEPQHF. Written as DNA, the CDR3 is TGCGCCAGCAGTCAAGAGGGACAGACATGGGAACCCCAGCATTTT.